These 4 T cell receptor beta chains were sequenced from one sample in a study of T-cell memory formation after mild COVID-19. Via MiXCR, TCRdb re-called the 5' RACE reads, giving one row per CDR3 protein. The sample shows approximately 290,000 distinct CDR3 sequences, around 8% of them seen only once. Sequenced material: PBMCs or a T cell subset sorted from them (not recorded which). Every receptor here comes from a man between 18 and 29 years old who had mild COVID-19 (a few samples of this study predate the infection). Cell type and time point are not known.

The chain employs TRBV7-9 and TRBJ1-1; D possibly corresponds to TRBD1 (5 bases). This CDR3 is 14 amino acids long. Germline V gene lookup returns CDR1 SEHNR and CDR2 FQNEAQ (reference sequence). The V and J ends lost 4 bases and 7 bases respectively, with 16 bases between them. The CDR3 DNA sequence: TGTGCCAGCAGCTCCCCTCCGGGCGGGGGTGAAGCTTTCTTT. This codes for CASSSPPGGGEAFF.

This clonotype was observed a handful of times. The rearrangement links TRBV11-2 to TRBJ2-3; no firm D call. This CDR3 spans 15 amino acids. Germline assignment: CDR1 SGHAT and CDR2 FQNNGV. Trimming pared 3 bases from V and 4 bases from J, leaving 14 bases between. This chain's CDR3 is CASSFNWDKADTQYF. The CDR3 nucleotides read TGTGCCAGCAGCTTTAACTGGGATAAAGCAGATACGCAGTATTTT.

The chain couples TRBV7-9 to TRBJ2-1, with 7 bases lining up with TRBD2. CDR1 is SEHNR, CDR2 FQNEAQ, per germline (reference sequence). The CDR3 contains 15 residues. Unmatched junction bases numbered 7, after V lost 5 bases and J lost 3 bases. The CDR3 DNA reads TGTGCCAGCAGCCCGACCGGGGGGATCTACAATGAGCAGTTCTTC. It yields the protein CASSPTGGIYNEQFF.

This clonotype was counted only a few times. The chain joins TRBV12-3 or TRBV12-4 to TRBJ1-1; D perhaps matches TRBD1 (5 bases). This CDR3 is built from 12 residues. Trimming stripped 5 bases from V and 11 bases from J, with 15 bases between. DNA for the CDR3: TGTGCCAGCAGTGGGGACCCACGGGTGGCTTTCTTT. Encoded protein: CASSGDPRVAFF.